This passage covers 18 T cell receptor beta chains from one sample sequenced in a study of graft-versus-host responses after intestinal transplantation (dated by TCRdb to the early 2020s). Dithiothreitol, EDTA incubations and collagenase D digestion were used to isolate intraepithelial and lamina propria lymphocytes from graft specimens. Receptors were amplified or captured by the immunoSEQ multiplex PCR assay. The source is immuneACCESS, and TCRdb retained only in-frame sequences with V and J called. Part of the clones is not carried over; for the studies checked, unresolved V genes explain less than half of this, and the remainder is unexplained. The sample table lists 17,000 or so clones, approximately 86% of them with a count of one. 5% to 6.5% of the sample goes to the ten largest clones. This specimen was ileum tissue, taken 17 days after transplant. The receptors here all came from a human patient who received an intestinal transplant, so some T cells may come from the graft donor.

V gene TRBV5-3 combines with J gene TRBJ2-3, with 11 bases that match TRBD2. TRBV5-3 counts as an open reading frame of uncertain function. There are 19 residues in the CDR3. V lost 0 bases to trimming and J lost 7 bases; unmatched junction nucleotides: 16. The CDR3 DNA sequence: TGTGCCAGAAGCTTGGCCCGAAACCCACTAGCGGGAGTAGTAAATACGCAGTATTTT. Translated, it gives CARSLARNPLAGVVNTQYF.

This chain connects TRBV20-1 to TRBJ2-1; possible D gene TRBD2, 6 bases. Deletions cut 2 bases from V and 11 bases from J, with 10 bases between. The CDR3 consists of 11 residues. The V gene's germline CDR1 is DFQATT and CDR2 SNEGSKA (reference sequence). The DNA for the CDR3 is TGCAGTGCTAGAAAGACTAGTAAGCAGTTCTTC. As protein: CSARKTSKQFF.

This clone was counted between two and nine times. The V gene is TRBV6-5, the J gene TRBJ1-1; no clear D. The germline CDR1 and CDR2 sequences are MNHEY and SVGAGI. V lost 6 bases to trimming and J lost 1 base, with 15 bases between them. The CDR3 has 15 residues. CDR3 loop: CASSSFGRTNTEAFF. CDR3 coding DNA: TGTGCCAGCAGCTCCTTCGGGCGGACGAACACTGAAGCTTTCTTT.

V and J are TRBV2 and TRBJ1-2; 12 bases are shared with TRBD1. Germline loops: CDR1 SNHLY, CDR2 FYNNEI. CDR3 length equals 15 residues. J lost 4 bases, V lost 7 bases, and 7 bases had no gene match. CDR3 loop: CASIPGTGGFYGYTF. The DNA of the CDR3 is TGTGCCAGCATTCCCGGGACAGGGGGCTTCTATGGCTACACCTTC.

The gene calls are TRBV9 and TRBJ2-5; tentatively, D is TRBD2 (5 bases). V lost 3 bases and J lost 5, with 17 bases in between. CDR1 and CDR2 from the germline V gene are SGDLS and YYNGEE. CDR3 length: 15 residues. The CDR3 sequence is CASSADGLAAETQYF. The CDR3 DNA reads TGTGCCAGCAGCGCGGACGGACTGGCGGCGGAGACCCAGTACTTC.

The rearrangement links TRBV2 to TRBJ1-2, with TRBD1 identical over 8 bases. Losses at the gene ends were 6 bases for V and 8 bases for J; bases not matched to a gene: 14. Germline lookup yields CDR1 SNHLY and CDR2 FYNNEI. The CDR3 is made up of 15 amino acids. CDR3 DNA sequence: TGTGCCAGCAGAGAATCGACAGGGGCGCGGTGGGGCTACACCTTC. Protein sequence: CASRESTGARWGYTF.

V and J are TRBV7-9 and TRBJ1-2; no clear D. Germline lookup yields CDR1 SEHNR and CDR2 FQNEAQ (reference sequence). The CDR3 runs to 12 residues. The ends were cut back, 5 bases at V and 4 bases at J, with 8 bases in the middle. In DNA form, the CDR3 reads TGTGCCAGCAGCGACCCCCCCTATGGCTACACCTTC. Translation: CASSDPPYGYTF. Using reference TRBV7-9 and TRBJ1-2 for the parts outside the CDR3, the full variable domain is DTGVSQNPRHKITKRGQNVTFRCDPISEHNRLYWYRQTLGQGPEFLTYFQNEAQLEKSRLLSDRFSAERPKGSFSTLEIQRTEQGDSAMYLCASSDPPYGYTFGSGTRLTVV.

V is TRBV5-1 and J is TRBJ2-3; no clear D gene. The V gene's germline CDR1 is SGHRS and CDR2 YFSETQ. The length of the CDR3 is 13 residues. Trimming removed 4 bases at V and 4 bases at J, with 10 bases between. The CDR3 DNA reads TGCGCCAGCAGCCCTCCAAATTCAGATACGCAGTATTTT. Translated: CASSPPNSDTQYF.

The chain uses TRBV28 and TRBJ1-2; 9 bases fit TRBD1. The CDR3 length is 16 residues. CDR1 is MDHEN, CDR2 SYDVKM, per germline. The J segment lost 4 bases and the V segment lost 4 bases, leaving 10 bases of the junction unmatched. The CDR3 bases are TGTGCCAGCAGTTCCCAGCACGAACAGGGGGCCTATGGCTACACCTTC. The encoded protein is CASSSQHEQGAYGYTF.

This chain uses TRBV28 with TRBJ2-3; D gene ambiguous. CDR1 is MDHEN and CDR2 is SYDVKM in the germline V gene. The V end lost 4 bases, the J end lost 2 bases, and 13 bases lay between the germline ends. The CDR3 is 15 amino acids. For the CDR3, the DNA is TGTGCCAGCAGTTCCCAGGCCCTAGTCACAGATACGCAGTATTTT. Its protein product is CASSSQALVTDTQYF.

CDR3 in amino acids: CASRQAFGEQYF. The CDR3 DNA reads TGTGCCAGCAGGCAGGCCTTCGGAGAGCAGTACTTC. The V call is TRBV6-1, the J call TRBJ2-7; D is unclear. With 6 bases removed from V and 7 bases from J, the gap between germline ends came to 13 bases. The CDR3 consists of 12 residues. Germline V CDR1 and CDR2: MNHNS, SASEGT.

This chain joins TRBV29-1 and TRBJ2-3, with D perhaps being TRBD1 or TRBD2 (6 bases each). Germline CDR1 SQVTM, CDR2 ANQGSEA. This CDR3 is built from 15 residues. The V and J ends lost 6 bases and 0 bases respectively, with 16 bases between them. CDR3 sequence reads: CSVAGRGVSTDTQYF. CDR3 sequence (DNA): TGCAGCGTGGCTGGTAGGGGGGTTAGCACAGATACGCAGTATTTT.

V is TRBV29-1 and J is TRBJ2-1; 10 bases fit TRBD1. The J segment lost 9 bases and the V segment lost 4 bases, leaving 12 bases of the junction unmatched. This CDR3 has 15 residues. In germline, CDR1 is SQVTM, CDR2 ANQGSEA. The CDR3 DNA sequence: TGCAGCGTTGGGGGGGGGACAGGGGCTTATAGTGAGCAGTTCTTC. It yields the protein CSVGGGTGAYSEQFF.

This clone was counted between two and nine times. The CDR3 DNA follows: TGTGCCAGCAGTTACGAGGGAGGCAGCGAGCAGTACTTC. Its protein product is CASSYEGGSEQYF. The J gene is TRBJ2-7, the V gene TRBV6-5; TRBD2 is a possible D gene (6 bases). The CDR3 length is 13 residues. The germline gives CDR1 MNHEY, CDR2 SVGAGI. V was shortened by 2 bases and J by 6 bases, with 11 bases between the two germline ends.

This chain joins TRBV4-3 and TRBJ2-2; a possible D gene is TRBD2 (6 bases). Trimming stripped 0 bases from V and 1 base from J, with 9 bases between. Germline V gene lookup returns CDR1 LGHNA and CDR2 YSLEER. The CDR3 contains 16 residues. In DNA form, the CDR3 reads TGCGCCAGCAGCCAAGATCTGCGGGGGAACACCGGGGAGCTGTTTTTT. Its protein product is CASSQDLRGNTGELFF.

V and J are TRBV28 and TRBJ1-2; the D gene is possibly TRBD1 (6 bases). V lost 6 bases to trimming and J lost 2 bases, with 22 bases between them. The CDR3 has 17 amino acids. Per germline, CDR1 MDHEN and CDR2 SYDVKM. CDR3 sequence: CASSPRRGHIRNYGYTF. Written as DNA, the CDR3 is TGTGCCAGCAGCCCCCGGAGGGGACACATTCGAAACTATGGCTACACCTTC.

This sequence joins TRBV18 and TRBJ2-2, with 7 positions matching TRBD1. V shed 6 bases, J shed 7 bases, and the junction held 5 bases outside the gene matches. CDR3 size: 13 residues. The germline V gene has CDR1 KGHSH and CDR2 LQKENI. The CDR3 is CASSETGNGELFF. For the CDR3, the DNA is TGTGCCAGCTCGGAGACAGGGAACGGGGAGCTGTTTTTT. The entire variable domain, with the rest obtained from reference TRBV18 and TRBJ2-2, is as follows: NAGVMQNPRHLVRRRGQEARLRCSPMKGHSHVYWYRQLPEEGLKFMVYLQKENIIDESGMPKERFSAEFPKEGPSILRIQQVVRGDSAAYFCASSETGNGELFFGEGSRLTVL.

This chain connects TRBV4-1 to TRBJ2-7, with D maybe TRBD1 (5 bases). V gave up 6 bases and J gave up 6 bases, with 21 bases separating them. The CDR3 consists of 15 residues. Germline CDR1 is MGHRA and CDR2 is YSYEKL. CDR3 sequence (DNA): TGCGCCAGCAGTCTCACCCCTCAGGGAACGGGCGAGCAGTACTTC. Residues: CASSLTPQGTGEQYF.